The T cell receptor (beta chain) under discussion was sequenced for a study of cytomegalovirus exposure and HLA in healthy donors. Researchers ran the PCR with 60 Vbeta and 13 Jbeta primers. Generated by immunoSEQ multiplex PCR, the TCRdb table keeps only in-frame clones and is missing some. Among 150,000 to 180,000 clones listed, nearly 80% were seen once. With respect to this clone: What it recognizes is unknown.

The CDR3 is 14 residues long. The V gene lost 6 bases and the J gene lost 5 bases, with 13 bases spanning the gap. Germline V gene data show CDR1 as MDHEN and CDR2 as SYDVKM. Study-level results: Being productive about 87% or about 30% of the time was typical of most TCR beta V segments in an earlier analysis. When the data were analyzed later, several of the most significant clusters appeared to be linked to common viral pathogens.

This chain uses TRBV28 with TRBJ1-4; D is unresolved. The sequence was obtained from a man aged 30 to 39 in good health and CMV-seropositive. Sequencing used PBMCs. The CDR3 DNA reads TGTGCCAGCAGCTGGGCGGGTCCCAATGAAAAACTGTTTTTT. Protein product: CASSWAGPNEKLFF.